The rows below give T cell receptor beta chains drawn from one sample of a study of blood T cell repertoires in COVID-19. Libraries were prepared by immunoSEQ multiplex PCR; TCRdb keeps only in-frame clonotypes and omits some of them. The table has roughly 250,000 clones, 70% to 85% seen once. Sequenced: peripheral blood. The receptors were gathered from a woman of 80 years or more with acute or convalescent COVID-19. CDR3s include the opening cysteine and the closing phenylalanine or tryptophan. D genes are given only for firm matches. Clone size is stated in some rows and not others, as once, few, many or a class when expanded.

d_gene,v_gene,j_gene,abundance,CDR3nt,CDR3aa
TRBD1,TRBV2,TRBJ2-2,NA,TGTGCCAGCAGTAAGGACAGGGTCACCGGGGAGCTGTTTTTT,CASSKDRVTGELFF
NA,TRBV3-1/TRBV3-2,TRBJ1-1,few,TGTGCCAGCAGCCAGTTTGGGGGGGGCGCGAACACTGAAGCTTTCTTT,CASSQFGGGANTEAFF
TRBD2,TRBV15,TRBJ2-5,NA,TGTGCCACCAGCAGACCTACTAGCGGGAGGCTCGAGACCCAGTACTTC,CATSRPTSGRLETQYF
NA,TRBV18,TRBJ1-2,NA,TGTGCCAGCTCACCGAGTCTTACGGGGATGGGCTACACCTTC,CASSPSLTGMGYTF
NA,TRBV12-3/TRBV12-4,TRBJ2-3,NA,TGTGCCAGCAGTTCGGGAGATACGCAGTATTTT,CASSSGDTQYF
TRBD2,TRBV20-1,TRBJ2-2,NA,TGCAGTGCTAGTAGCGGGGCGAACACCGGGGAGCTGTTTTTT,CSASSGANTGELFF
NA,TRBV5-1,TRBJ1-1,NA,TGCGCCAGCAGCTTGGGGCCCCGGGGGGGCACCACTGAAGCTTTCTTT,CASSLGPRGGTTEAFF
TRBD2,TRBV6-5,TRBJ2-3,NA,TGTGCCAGCAGTTTCATAGCGGGCCTCACAGATACGCAGTATTTT,CASSFIAGLTDTQYF
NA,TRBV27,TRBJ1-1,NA,TGTGCCAGCAGTTACCAGGGGAACACTGAAGCTTTCTTT,CASSYQGNTEAFF
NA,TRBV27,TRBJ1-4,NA,TGTGCCAGCAGTCCGGGACTCGTTGGGCATGAAAAACTGTTTTTT,CASSPGLVGHEKLFF
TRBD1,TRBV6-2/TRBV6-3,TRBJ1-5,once,TGTGCCAGCAGTTATACAGGGGGACAGCCCCAGCATTTT,CASSYTGGQPQHF
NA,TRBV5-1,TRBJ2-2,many,TGCGCCAGCAGCTTAGGACAGACGAACACCGGGGAGCTGTTTTTT,CASSLGQTNTGELFF
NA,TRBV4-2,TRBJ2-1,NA,TGTGCCAGCTCCAGGGACACCCTCTACAATGAGCAGTTCTTC,CASSRDTLYNEQFF
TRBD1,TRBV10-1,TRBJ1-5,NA,TGCGCCAGCAGGTTCGTACAGGACAGGGATCTTCAGTATCAGCCCCAGCATTTT,CASRFVQDRDLQYQPQHF
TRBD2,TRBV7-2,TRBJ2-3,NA,TGTGCCAGCAGCTCCCGTGGTAGCGGGGTGCAGGCCGATACGCAGTATTTT,CASSSRGSGVQADTQYF
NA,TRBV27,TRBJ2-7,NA,TGTGCCAGCAGTTCGCTTCGGACAGACGGAAGCGAGCAGTACTTC,CASSSLRTDGSEQYF
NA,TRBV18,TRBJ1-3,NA,TGTGCCAGCTCACTGGAGGAAAACACCATATATTTT,CASSLEENTIYF
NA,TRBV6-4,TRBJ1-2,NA,TGTGCCAGCAGGCAAGAGCAGGGAAGCATCACCTTC,CASRQEQGSITF
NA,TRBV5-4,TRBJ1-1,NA,TGTGCCAGCAGCCCGGGAGGACTGGGGGGGCTGAACACTGAAGCTTTCTTT,CASSPGGLGGLNTEAFF
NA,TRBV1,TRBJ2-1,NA,TGCACCAGCAGCCAACTATCTCCACCGGGTGAGCAGTTCTTC,CTSSQLSPPGEQFF